Below, one T cell receptor (beta chain) is given with its context. Its specificity is unknown. A read error may produce the germline difference seen at one junction end. The table came from immunoSEQ multiplex PCR; TCRdb's copy has only in-frame clones and leaves some out. The table includes roughly 80,000 clones, about 80% detected once. These data originate in a study of OX40 agonist ivuxolimab in advanced cancers. Across the study: Earlier anti-PD-1, anti-PD-L1 or anti-CTLA-4 therapy was permitted; 30% to 45% had received some. Three patients, one with hepatocellular carcinoma and two with cutaneous melanoma, achieved partial responses. Study conclusions and caveats: Expanded clones were, on average, more numerous in CD8+ T cells than in CD4+.

Germline values: CDR1 KGHSH, CDR2 LQKENI. The CDR3 is made up of 14 amino acids. The sequencing used CD4+ or CD8+ T cells sorted from blood, collected in a trial of the OX40 agonist ivuxolimab. The source of this sequence is an adult with an advanced solid tumor such as melanoma, head and neck, liver or kidney cancer. This chain joins TRBV18 and TRBJ2-7; 7 nucleotides agree with TRBD1. As DNA, the CDR3 is TGTGCCAGCTCGCCACAGGGGACCTCCTACGAGCAGTACTTC. This translates into CASSPQGTSYEQYF.